The 23 T cell receptor beta chains reported below all come from one sample, sequenced in a study of T-cell reconstitution after alpha-beta-depleted transplantation in children. Researchers prepared the TCRbeta library using unique molecular identifiers, the study reports. Each CDR3 protein gets one entry after TCRdb re-called the PCR reads with MiXCR. Of 420,000 or so distinct CDR3 sequences in the sample, about a tenth were seen once. Source: PBMCs from the stem cell graft donor, taken from the stem cell graft. The receptors derive from a human donor who donated a stem cell graft to a child with acute myeloid leukemia.

This clonotype was picked up a small number of times. V usage is TRBV29-1 and J usage is TRBJ2-5, with 8 bases matching TRBD2. CDR1 is SQVTM, CDR2 ANQGSEA, per germline. The CDR3 covers 15 residues. V dropped 7 bases and J dropped 5; count of bases not matched to a gene: 15. This CDR3 is CSARGGALEWETQYF. DNA of the CDR3: TGCAGCGCCCGGGGGGGGGCACTAGAATGGGAGACCCAGTACTTC.

This chain links TRBV20-1 with TRBJ2-1, with D tentatively TRBD2 (6 bases). There are 14 residues in the CDR3. Germline V gene data show CDR1 as DFQATT and CDR2 as SNEGSKA (reference sequence). The V gene lost 6 bases and the J gene lost 8 bases, with 20 bases spanning the gap. This CDR3 reads CSALASDRGHEQFF. Here the CDR3 DNA reads TGCAGTGCACTTGCTAGCGACAGAGGCCATGAGCAGTTCTTC.

This clonotype was recorded at least ten times. The V call is TRBV7-2, the J call TRBJ2-7, with D maybe TRBD2 (5 bases). The CDR3 sequence is 14 residues long. Trimming removed 5 bases at V and 3 bases at J, with 14 bases between. Germline V gives CDR1 SGHTA, CDR2 FQGNSA. CDR3 DNA: TGTGCCAGCAGCACCTCGAGGGCCAACTACGAGCAGTACTTC. Its protein is CASSTSRANYEQYF. Full variable domain (outside the CDR3, taken from reference TRBV7-2 and TRBJ2-7): GAGVSQSPSNKVTEKGKDVELRCDPISGHTALYWYRQSLGQGLEFLIYFQGNSAPDKSGLPSDRFSAERTGGSVSTLTIQRTQQEDSAVYLCASSTSRANYEQYFGPGTRLTVT.

The chain joins TRBV7-9 to TRBJ1-4; a weak D match, TRBD1 (5 bases). Trimming stripped 4 bases from V and 10 bases from J, with 16 bases between. This CDR3 spans 14 amino acids. Germline loops: CDR1 SEHNR, CDR2 FQNEAQ (reference sequence). CDR3 coding DNA: TGTGCCAGCAGCTCCCAGGGATCGGGTCGAAAACTGTTTTTT. Translated: CASSSQGSGRKLFF.

The J gene is TRBJ1-4, the V gene TRBV2, with D possibly being TRBD1 (6 bases). Germline V gene data show CDR1 as SNHLY and CDR2 as FYNNEI. This CDR3 has 11 residues. Between the trimmed V and J ends, which lost 7 bases and 8 bases, there was a span of 8 bases. CDR3 sequence reads: CASTGGEKLFF. The CDR3, as DNA: TGTGCCAGCACGGGGGGCGAAAAACTGTTTTTT. The full variable domain, rest sourced from reference TRBV2 and TRBJ1-4, is EPEVTQTPSHQVTQMGQEVILRCVPISNHLYFYWYRQILGQKVEFLVSFYNNEISEKSEIFDDQFSVERPDGSNFTLKIRSTKLEDSAMYFCASTGGEKLFFGSGTQLSVL.

This clonotype was seen many times. Here the CDR3 DNA reads TGTGCCAGCTCAGGACAGGGATACACCGGGGAGCTGTTTTTT. Its translation is CASSGQGYTGELFF. The chain links TRBV18 to TRBJ2-2; TRBD1 aligns across 8 bases. From germline, CDR1 is KGHSH and CDR2 LQKENI. The CDR3 length is 14 residues. J gave up 3 bases and V 5 bases, and 2 bases lay outside the gene matches. Full variable domain (missing parts from reference TRBV18 and TRBJ2-2): NAGVMQNPRHLVRRRGQEARLRCSPMKGHSHVYWYRQLPEEGLKFMVYLQKENIIDESGMPKERFSAEFPKEGPSILRIQQVVRGDSAAYFCASSGQGYTGELFFGEGSRLTVL.

This clonotype was seen only a few times. This rearrangement joins TRBV7-9 to TRBJ2-7, with 10 bases fitting TRBD2. CDR3 length equals 15 residues. The V gene's germline CDR1 is SEHNR and CDR2 FQNEAQ (reference sequence). V dropped 6 bases and J dropped 2; count of bases not matched to a gene: 7. The CDR3 sequence: CASSPGTSATYEQYF. CDR3 coding DNA: TGTGCCAGCAGTCCCGGGACTAGCGCAACCTACGAGCAGTACTTC. The full variable domain, completed using reference TRBV7-9 and TRBJ2-7, is DTGVSQNPRHKITKRGQNVTFRCDPISEHNRLYWYRQTLGQGPEFLTYFQNEAQLEKSRLLSDRFSAERPKGSFSTLEIQRTEQGDSAMYLCASSPGTSATYEQYFGPGTRLTVT.

This clonotype was observed a few times. The chain combines TRBV7-8 with TRBJ2-3; 10 nucleotides match TRBD2. The CDR3 is 16 residues long. The germline gives CDR1 SGHVS, CDR2 FQNEAQ. V lost 3 bases and J lost 3; bases outside the gene matches: 6. This CDR3 is CASSLALSGRTDTQYF. The CDR3 DNA follows: TGTGCCAGCAGCTTGGCCCTTAGCGGGAGGACAGATACGCAGTATTTT.

The chain carries TRBV16 and TRBJ1-2; 7 bases are shared with TRBD1. This CDR3 region has 14 residues. Germline trimming cut 4 bases from V and 4 bases from J; bases unmatched to any gene: 6. Looked up from germline, CDR1 is KGHSY and CDR2 is FQNENV. The CDR3 here is CASSRRDRTYGYTF. The CDR3 DNA reads TGTGCCAGCAGCCGTCGGGACAGAACCTATGGCTACACCTTC.

The sample holds one count of this clonotype. This sequence joins TRBV5-1 and TRBJ2-3; no clear D gene. The CDR3 is 12 amino acids. The germline V gene has CDR1 SGHRS and CDR2 YFSETQ. The V end lost 2 bases, the J end lost 6 bases, and 7 bases lay between the germline ends. CDR3 in DNA: TGCGCCAGCAGCTTTGATGACGATACGCAGTATTTT. Translating gives CASSFDDDTQYF.

The table lists this clonotype with a few counts. The chain employs TRBV6-5 and TRBJ1-3; D ambiguous. The length of the CDR3 is 12 residues. Germline V gene data show CDR1 as MNHEY and CDR2 as SVGAGI. V gave up 6 bases and J gave up 4 bases, with 7 bases separating them. The DNA of the CDR3 is TGTGCCAGCAGAGGGCCGGGAAACACCATATATTTT. It specifies CASRGPGNTIYF.

The gene calls are TRBV6-2 or TRBV6-3 and TRBJ2-1; no reliable D call. This CDR3 comprises 18 residues. V lost 0 bases and J lost 6, with 21 bases in between. The germline V gene encodes CDR1 MNHEY and CDR2 SVGEGT. The CDR3 loop is CASSYSKARLVRLNEQFF. The CDR3, as DNA: TGTGCCAGCAGTTACTCGAAAGCTAGGCTAGTCCGACTCAATGAGCAGTTCTTC.

This clonotype came up a few times. The chain couples TRBV20-1 to TRBJ1-4; no definite D call. Trimming removed 6 bases at V and 7 bases at J, with 18 bases between. The germline CDR1 and CDR2 sequences are DFQATT and SNEGSKA (reference sequence). The CDR3 consists of 14 residues. CDR3 DNA: TGCAGTGCCGCATCGGACCCCGGGAGTGAAAAACTGTTTTTT. Its translation: CSAASDPGSEKLFF.

The rearrangement links TRBV6-5 to TRBJ1-6; possible D gene TRBD1, 6 bases. This CDR3 has 15 residues. Deletions cut 2 bases from V and 7 bases from J, with 12 bases between. In germline, CDR1 is MNHEY, CDR2 SVGAGI. The DNA of the CDR3 is TGTGCCAGCAGTTACAATAGGGGGAGCAATTCACCCCTCCACTTT. Protein: CASSYNRGSNSPLHF.

There are many counts of this clonotype. The V call is TRBV7-2, the J call TRBJ2-2; TRBD1 matches 7 bases. V lost 4 bases to trimming and J lost 0 bases; unmatched junction nucleotides: 2. There are 15 residues in the CDR3. In germline, CDR1 is SGHTA, CDR2 FQGNSA. CDR3 DNA sequence: TGTGCCAGCAGCTACAGGGGTTCGAACACCGGGGAGCTGTTTTTT. This encodes CASSYRGSNTGELFF.

This clonotype was recorded many times. The chain combines TRBV25-1 with TRBJ2-3, with D tentatively TRBD1 (7 bases). Germline assignment: CDR1 MGHDK and CDR2 SYGVNS. The CDR3 spans 15 residues. V was pared by 3 bases and J by 5 bases, with 15 bases between. The CDR3 here is CASSDLRQGGDTQYF. Here the CDR3 DNA reads TGTGCCAGCAGTGATTTAAGACAGGGAGGAGATACGCAGTATTTT.

V and J are TRBV30 and TRBJ2-7; 11 nucleotides match TRBD1. This CDR3 is built from 16 residues. V was pared by 3 bases and J by 0 bases, with 7 bases of the junction left unmatched. Germline CDR1 is GTSNPN and CDR2 is SVGIG (reference sequence). CDR3 coding DNA: TGTGCCTGGAGCGCTGCCGGGACAGGGGGCTCCTACGAGCAGTACTTC. Amino acids: CAWSAAGTGGSYEQYF.

This clonotype was observed a few times. CDR3 protein: CASTAGQLNTEAFF. The CDR3, as DNA: TGTGCCAGCACCGCGGGACAGTTGAACACTGAAGCTTTCTTT. The chain joins TRBV12-3 or TRBV12-4 to TRBJ1-1; 7 nucleotides match TRBD1. The CDR3 runs to 14 residues. V lost 7 bases, J lost 0 bases, and 5 bases stayed unmatched.

This clonotype has a handful of counts. The genes are TRBV20-1 and TRBJ2-3; 7 nucleotides agree with TRBD2. V shed 6 bases and J 3 bases; nucleotides not matched to a gene: 12. The germline gives CDR1 DFQATT, CDR2 SNEGSKA (reference sequence). The length of the CDR3 is 15 residues. CDR3 in DNA: TGCAGTGCCTCCGCTAGCGGACCGGGGACAGATACGCAGTATTTT. Translated, it gives CSASASGPGTDTQYF.

This clonotype was found a few times. J is TRBJ2-5 and V is TRBV20-1; D ambiguous. The CDR3 has 12 residues. Germline V gives CDR1 DFQATT, CDR2 SNEGSKA (reference sequence). Trimming cost V 6 bases and J 4 bases, with 12 bases left between them. The DNA of the CDR3 is TGCAGTGCCAGTCCTCCTCGAGAGACCCAGTACTTC. This sequence encodes CSASPPRETQYF.

There are many counts of this clonotype. V and J are TRBV11-2 and TRBJ2-1; D is uncertain. Germline CDR1 reads SGHAT; CDR2 reads FQNNGV. The V gene lost 2 bases and the J gene lost 8 bases, with 10 bases spanning the gap. CDR3 length: 13 amino acids. The CDR3 nucleotides are TGTGCCAGCAGCTTAAGTCTAGAGTATGAGCAGTTCTTC. Protein sequence: CASSLSLEYEQFF.

This clonotype was counted between two and nine times. The V gene is TRBV19, the J gene TRBJ1-1; D ambiguous. V dropped 2 bases and J dropped 2 bases, with 9 bases sitting between them. Germline lookup yields CDR1 LNHDA and CDR2 SQIVND (reference sequence). The CDR3 is 14 amino acids. The CDR3 coding sequence is TGTGCCAGTAGTATACAGCGAGGAAACACTGAAGCTTTCTTT. Protein: CASSIQRGNTEAFF. Using reference TRBV19 and TRBJ1-1 for the parts outside the CDR3, the full variable domain is DGGITQSPKYLFRKEGQNVTLSCEQNLNHDAMYWYRQDPGQGLRLIYYSQIVNDFQKGDIAEGYSVSREKKESFPLTVTSAQKNPTAFYLCASSIQRGNTEAFFGQGTRLTVV.

This clonotype has more than one count but fewer than ten. The chain combines TRBV7-2 with TRBJ1-1, with D unresolved. Looked up from germline, CDR1 is SGHTA and CDR2 is FQGNSA. This CDR3 comprises 14 residues. The V end lost 5 bases, the J end lost 0 bases, and 10 bases lay between the germline ends. This CDR3 reads CASSPTLLNTEAFF. CDR3 sequence (DNA): TGTGCCAGCAGCCCTACTTTGCTGAACACTGAAGCTTTCTTT.